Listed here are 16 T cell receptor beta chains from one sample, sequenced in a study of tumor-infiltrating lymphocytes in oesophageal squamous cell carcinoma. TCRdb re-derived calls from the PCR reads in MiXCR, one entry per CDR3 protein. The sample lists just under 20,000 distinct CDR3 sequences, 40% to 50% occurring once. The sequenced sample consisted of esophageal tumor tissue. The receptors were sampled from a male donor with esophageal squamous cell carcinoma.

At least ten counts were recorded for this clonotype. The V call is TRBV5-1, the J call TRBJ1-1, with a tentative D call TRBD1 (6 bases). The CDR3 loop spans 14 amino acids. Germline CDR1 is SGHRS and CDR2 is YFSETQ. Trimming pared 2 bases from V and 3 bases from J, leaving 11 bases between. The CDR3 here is CASSFGQGYTEAFF. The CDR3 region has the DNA TGCGCCAGCAGCTTTGGGCAGGGGTACACTGAAGCTTTCTTT.

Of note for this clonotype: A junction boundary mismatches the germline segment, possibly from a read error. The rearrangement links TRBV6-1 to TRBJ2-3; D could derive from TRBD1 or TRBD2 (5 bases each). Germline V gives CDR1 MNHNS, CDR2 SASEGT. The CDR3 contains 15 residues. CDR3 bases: TGTGCCAGCAGGGTACGGGGCCAGGGCACAGATCCGCAGTATTTT. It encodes CASRVRGQGTDPQYF.

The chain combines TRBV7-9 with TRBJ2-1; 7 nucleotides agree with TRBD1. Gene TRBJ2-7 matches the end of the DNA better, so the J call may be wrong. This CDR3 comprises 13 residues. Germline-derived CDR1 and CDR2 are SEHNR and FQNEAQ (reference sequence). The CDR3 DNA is TGTGCCAGCAGTTGGGGACAGTCCTACGAGCAGTACTTC. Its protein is CASSWGQSYEQYF.

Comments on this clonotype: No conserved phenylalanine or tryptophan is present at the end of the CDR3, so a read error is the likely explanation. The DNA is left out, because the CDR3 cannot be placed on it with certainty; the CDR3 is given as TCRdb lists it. The CDR3 protein is CASSLMAQETQYFGA. The gene calls are TRBV7-3 and TRBJ2-3; the D segment call TRBD1 is taken from the table without a DNA check. The CDR3 numbers 15 amino acids, ends counted. Germline lookup yields CDR1 SGHTA and CDR2 FQGTGA.

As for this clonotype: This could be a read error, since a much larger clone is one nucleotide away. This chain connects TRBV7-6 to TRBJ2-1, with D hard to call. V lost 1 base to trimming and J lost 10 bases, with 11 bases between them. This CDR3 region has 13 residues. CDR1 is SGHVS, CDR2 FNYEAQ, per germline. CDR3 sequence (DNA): TGTGCCAGCAGCTTAGTTCTAAGCTACGAGCAGTTCTTC. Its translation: CASSLVLSYEQFF.

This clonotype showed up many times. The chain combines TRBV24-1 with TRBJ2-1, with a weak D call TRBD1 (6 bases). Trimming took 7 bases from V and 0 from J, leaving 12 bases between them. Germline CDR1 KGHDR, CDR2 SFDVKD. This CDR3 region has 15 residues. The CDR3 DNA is TGTGCCACCAGAACCCAGGGGATCTCCTACAATGAGCAGTTCTTC. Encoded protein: CATRTQGISYNEQFF.

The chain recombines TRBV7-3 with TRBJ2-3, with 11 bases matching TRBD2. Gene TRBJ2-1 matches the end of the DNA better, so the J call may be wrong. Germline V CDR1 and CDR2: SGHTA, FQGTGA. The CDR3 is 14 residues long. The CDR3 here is CASSELAGGNEQFF. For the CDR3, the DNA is TGTGCCAGCAGTGAATTAGCGGGAGGGAATGAGCAGTTCTTC.

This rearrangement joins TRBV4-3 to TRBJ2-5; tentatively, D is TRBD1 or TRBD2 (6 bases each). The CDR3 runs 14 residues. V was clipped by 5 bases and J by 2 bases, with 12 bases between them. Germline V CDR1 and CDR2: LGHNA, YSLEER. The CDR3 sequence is CASSSRGQQETQYF. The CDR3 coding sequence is TGCGCCAGCAGCTCGCGGGGACAACAAGAGACCCAGTACTTC.

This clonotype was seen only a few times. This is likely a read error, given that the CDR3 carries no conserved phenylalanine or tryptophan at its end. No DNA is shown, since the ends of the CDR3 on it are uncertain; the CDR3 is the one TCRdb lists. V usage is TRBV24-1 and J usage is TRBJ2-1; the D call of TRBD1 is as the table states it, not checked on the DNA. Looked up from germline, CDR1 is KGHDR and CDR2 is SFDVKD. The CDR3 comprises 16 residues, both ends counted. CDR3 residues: CATSADRVNSPLHFGN.

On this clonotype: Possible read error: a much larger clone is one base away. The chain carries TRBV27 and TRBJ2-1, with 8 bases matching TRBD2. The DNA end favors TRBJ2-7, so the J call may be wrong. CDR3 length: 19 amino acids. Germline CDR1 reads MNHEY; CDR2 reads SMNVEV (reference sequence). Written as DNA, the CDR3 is TGTGCCAGCAGTTTGGCAGCGGGAGAGGGGGGGAGGGGACAATATGAGCAGTACTTC. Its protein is CASSLAAGEGGRGQYEQYF.

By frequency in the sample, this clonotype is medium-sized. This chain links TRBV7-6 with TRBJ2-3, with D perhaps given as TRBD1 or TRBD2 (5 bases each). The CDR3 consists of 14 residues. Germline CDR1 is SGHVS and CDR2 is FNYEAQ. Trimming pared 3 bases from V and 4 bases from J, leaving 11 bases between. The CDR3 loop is CASSFRDPPDTQYF. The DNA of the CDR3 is TGTGCCAGCAGCTTTAGGGACCCTCCAGATACGCAGTATTTT.

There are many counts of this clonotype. The CDR3 is CASSPILAGSYNEQFF. The DNA of the CDR3 is TGTGCCAGCAGTCCAATACTAGCGGGATCCTACAATGAGCAGTTCTTC. The rearrangement joins TRBV6-1 to TRBJ2-1, with 10 bases that match TRBD2. Germline lookup yields CDR1 MNHNS and CDR2 SASEGT. Trimming took 5 bases from V and 1 from J; bases not matched to a gene: 5. The CDR3 runs to 16 residues.

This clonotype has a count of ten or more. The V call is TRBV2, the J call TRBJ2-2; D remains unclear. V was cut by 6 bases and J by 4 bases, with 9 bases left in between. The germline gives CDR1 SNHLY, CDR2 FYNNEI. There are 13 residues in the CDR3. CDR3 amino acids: CASSRSSTGELFF. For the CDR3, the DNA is TGTGCCAGCAGCCGTTCAAGCACCGGGGAGCTGTTTTTT. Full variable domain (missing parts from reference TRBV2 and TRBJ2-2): EPEVTQTPSHQVTQMGQEVILRCVPISNHLYFYWYRQILGQKVEFLVSFYNNEISEKSEIFDDQFSVERPDGSNFTLKIRSTKLEDSAMYFCASSRSSTGELFFGEGSRLTVL.

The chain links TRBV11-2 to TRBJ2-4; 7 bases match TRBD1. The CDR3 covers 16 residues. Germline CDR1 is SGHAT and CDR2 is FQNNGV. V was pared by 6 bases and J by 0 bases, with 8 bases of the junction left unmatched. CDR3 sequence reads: CASRPTGVLAKNIQYF. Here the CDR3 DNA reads TGTGCCAGCAGACCAACAGGGGTACTAGCCAAAAACATTCAGTACTTC.

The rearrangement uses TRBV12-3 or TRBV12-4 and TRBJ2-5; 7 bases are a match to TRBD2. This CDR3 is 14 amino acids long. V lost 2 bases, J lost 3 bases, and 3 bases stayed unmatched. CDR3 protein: CASSLRREKETQYF. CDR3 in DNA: TGTGCCAGCAGTTTAAGGCGGGAGAAAGAGACCCAGTACTTC.

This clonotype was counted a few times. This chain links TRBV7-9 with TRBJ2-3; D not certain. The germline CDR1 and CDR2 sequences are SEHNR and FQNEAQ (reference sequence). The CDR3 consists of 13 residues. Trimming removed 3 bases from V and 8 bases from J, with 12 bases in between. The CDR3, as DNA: TGTGCCAGCAGCTTTGATTTGGTCTCTACGCAGTATTTT. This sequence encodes CASSFDLVSTQYF.